This is a list of T cell receptor beta chains from one sample in a study of cytomegalovirus exposure and HLA in healthy donors. Assay: immunoSEQ multiplex PCR; the TCRdb copy retains only in-frame clones and omits some. The table records roughly 330,000 clones, about nine tenths of them present only once. Sequenced sample: PBMCs. All receptors come from a woman aged 25 to 45 in good health and CMV-seropositive. The CDR3 runs from the conserved cysteine through the conserved F or W.

>TRBJ1-5|TRBV28
CASRTGSYSNQPQHF
>TRBJ2-1|TRBV30
CAWSAGIDNEQFF
>TRBJ2-6|TRBV28
CASSLGASGANVLTF
>TRBJ2-3|TRBV29-1
CSVGLAGEPFTDTQYF
>TRBJ1-1|TRBV15
CATSRDRDSFTEAFF
>TRBJ2-7|TRBV28
CASSPAGRFTTYEQYF
>TRBJ1-5|TRBV10-2
CASSKGSNQPQHF
>TRBJ1-4|TRBV30
CAWRDRDPDFWGKLFF
>TRBJ2-6|TRBV28
CASSQIRREEDNSGANVLTF
>TRBJ2-2|TRBV2
CASSQGLQNTGELFF
>TRBJ2-7|TRBV5-4
CASSAIKAGGSEQYF
>TRBJ1-2|TRBV4-3
CASSQEIPGIGYTF
>TRBJ2-1|TRBV11-1
CASSSQGIRNEQFF
>TRBJ2-1|TRBV29-1
CSALGLDGSSYNEQFF
>TRBJ2-1|TRBV7-3
CASSAYRGGEYNEQFF
>TRBJ2-1|TRBV5-4
CASSLKQRGMNEQFF
>TRBJ2-2|TRBV6-6
CASSRGANTGELFF
>TRBJ1-3|TRBV4-2
CASSPEGQGTSVGNTIYF
>TRBJ1-2|TRBV6-1
CAYSGGVGYTF
>TRBJ2-5|TRBV5-1
CASSTEETQYF
>TRBJ1-4|TRBV4-2
CASRQTGSNEKLFF
>TRBJ2-7|TRBV4-1
CASSRDRFSEQYF
>TRBJ2-1|TRBV27
CASSLVRGQGSNEQFF
>TRBJ1-2|TRBV20-1
CSARDYYGYTF
>TRBJ2-3|TRBV10-3
CAISESARGSDTQYF
>TRBJ2-1|TRBV5-1
CASSIRRQGAQGEQFF
>TRBJ2-7|TRBV5-4
CASSLGERRASGYEQYF
>TRBJ2-1|TRBV4-2
CASSQGIGTSSSYNEQFF